This T cell receptor (beta chain) was sequenced during a study of T-cell memory formation after mild COVID-19 (dated by TCRdb to the early 2020s). Describing the broader study: Most TCR sequence clusters were specific to one of the two donors. Longitudinal TCRalpha and TCRbeta repertoire sequencing tracked T-cell clones expanding and contracting after mild COVID-19 in a couple of donors. Two young, previously healthy adult volunteers, one female and one male, were included in the cohort. Here is what the overall study found, with its caveats: Clones that contracted from day 15 to 85 showed balanced CD4/CD8 phenotypes, whereas a second wave of clones that expanded from day 15 to 37 leaned towards CD4+. Contracting CD4+ clones appeared mostly in the CM and EM memory subsets, whereas CD8+ clones were enriched in EMRA. Whether the second-wave clones peaking on day 37 were SARS-CoV-2 specific was not confirmed. The study included only a couple of mild cases, and larger cohorts that include severe cases with pre-infection samples were judged to be necessary. The detection of some responding clones in pre-infection memory suggests that pre-existing cross-reactive memory T cells joined the SARS-CoV-2 response.

In the case of this clonotype: What this receptor recognizes is not known. Per-nucleotide qualities are absent, and no much larger clonotype sits a single base away.

Instrument used: Illumina NovaSeq 6000. TCRalpha and TCRbeta cDNA libraries were built by 5'RACE with constant-segment primers, adding sample barcodes and unique molecular identifiers. RNA was extracted from every sample with Trizol reagent. Library amplification was performed in two PCR steps, and a second sample barcode and Illumina TruSeq adapters were introduced in the second step. Sequencing of the libraries was done on an Illumina NovaSeq, producing 2 x 150 bp paired-end reads. Per the original workflow: Reads were demultiplexed and collapsed into UMI-guided consensus sequences with migec v1.2.7. Using mixcr v2.1.11, UMI consensuses were aligned to TRA and TRB V and J templates and then assembled into clonotypes. Clonotypes were classified as expanded or contracted when called significant by both edgeR and NoisET, with noise models trained on biological replicates. For edgeR calls, the thresholds were a false discovery rate-adjusted p below 0.01 and a log2 fold-change of 1. PCA with hierarchical clustering of max-normalized trajectories of the 1000 most abundant clonotypes was used as exploratory dynamics analysis. Separately sequenced CD4+ and CD8+ repertoires were used to assign the CD4 or CD8 phenotype of responding clones. TCRdb handled the public reads itself, with Q25 trimming in fastp and clone calling in MiXCR, and kept productive beta chains. Entries are consolidated by CDR3 protein sequence, retaining the most common genes and DNA. The V and J calls come from TCRdb's annotation, not from the publication. This sample lists hundreds of thousands of distinct CDR3 sequences; 15% to 20% were detected once. The ten largest clones add up to less than 30% of the sample.

The germline V gene yields SGHVS for CDR1 and FNYEAQ for CDR2. From the cysteine up to the phenylalanine, the CDR3 has a length of 14 residues. Only the CDR3 DNA stays, 42 bases, in frame from base 1. V trim: 1 base; J trim: 5 bases; unmatched bases: 3. Ficoll-Paque density gradient centrifugation was the method used to isolate PBMCs. The V gene is TRBV7-6 and the J gene is TRBJ2-5, and TRBD2 aligns with 8 junction nucleotides. The sample consisted of PBMCs or a T cell subset sorted from them (not recorded which). The sequence derives from a man younger than 35 who had mild COVID-19 (a few samples of this study predate the infection). The sample titles of this study are shuffled in the database, so cell type and time point are left out; the donor was told from shared clones. CDR3 protein: CASSLGTSWETQYF. The DNA sequence is given as TGTGCCAGCAGCTTAGGGACTAGCTGGGAGACCCAGTACTTC.